A single sample gave rise to the 20 T cell receptor beta chains below, sequenced in a study of CD8 T cells in Susac syndrome. An amount of RNA that ranged from about 0.45 to 1 ug was reverse transcribed with random hexamers. A single record per CDR3 protein comes from TCRdb applying MiXCR to the immunoSEQ multiplex PCR reads. The profile covers 140,000 or so distinct CDR3 sequences, with approximately 95% appearing a single time and 0.11% taken by the ten largest. Sequences were obtained from CD4+ T cells from PBMCs. The receptors shown here come from a human donor with multiple sclerosis.

V gene TRBV12-3 or TRBV12-4 combines with J gene TRBJ1-1; D is unclear. There are 12 residues in the CDR3. Between the trimmed V and J ends, which lost 3 bases and 7 bases, there was a span of 9 bases. The CDR3 spells CASSFMAGEAFF. CDR3 DNA: TGTGCCAGCAGTTTTATGGCGGGTGAAGCTTTCTTT.

In DNA, the CDR3 is TGCAGTGCTAGCGTTATAGGAGAAGAGACCCAGTACTTC. This encodes CSASVIGEETQYF. V and J are TRBV20-1 and TRBJ2-5; D not certain. The V gene lost 3 bases and the J gene lost 3 bases, with 11 bases spanning the gap. Looked up from germline, CDR1 is DFQATT and CDR2 is SNEGSKA (reference sequence). The CDR3 consists of 13 residues.

The chain employs TRBV5-6 and TRBJ2-3; possible D gene TRBD1, 5 bases. Germline V lookup: CDR1 SGHDT, CDR2 YYEEEE. Trimming pared 0 bases from V and 2 bases from J, leaving 13 bases between. The CDR3 spans 16 residues. The CDR3 DNA sequence: TGTGCCAGCAGCTTGGTCGCGGCAGGGTACACAGATACGCAGTATTTT. This sequence encodes CASSLVAAGYTDTQYF. The variable domain in full, with the rest retrieved from reference TRBV5-6 and TRBJ2-3, is DAGVTQSPTHLIKTRGQQVTLRCSPKSGHDTVSWYQQALGQGPQFIFQYYEEEERQRGNFPDRFSGHQFPNYSSELNVNALLLGDSALYLCASSLVAAGYTDTQYFGPGTRLTVL.

J is TRBJ1-2 and V is TRBV20-1; 9 positions match TRBD1. The CDR3 totals 12 residues. V dropped 6 bases and J dropped 6; count of bases not matched to a gene: 5. The germline gives CDR1 DFQATT, CDR2 SNEGSKA (reference sequence). CDR3 coding DNA: TGCAGTGCCGCCCGGGACAGGGATGGCTACACCTTC. Translating gives CSAARDRDGYTF.

The rearrangement uses TRBV15 and TRBJ2-1, with 7 bases fitting TRBD1. Germline-derived CDR1 and CDR2 are LNHNV and YYDKDF (reference sequence). There are 15 residues in the CDR3. V dropped 4 bases and J dropped 6; count of bases not matched to a gene: 9. The DNA of the CDR3 is TGTGCCACCAGCACCGACAGGGTGGGCTCCAATGAGCAGTTCTTC. This sequence encodes CATSTDRVGSNEQFF.

The CDR3 region has the DNA TGCGCCAGCAGCTGGGGGACTAGCTCCTCCTACGAGCAGTACTTC. It is translated as CASSWGTSSSYEQYF. The V call is TRBV5-1, the J call TRBJ2-7, with 9 bases fitting TRBD2. V lost 3 bases and J lost 0; bases outside the gene matches: 4. Germline CDR1 and CDR2: SGHRS and YFSETQ. The CDR3 covers 15 residues.

The chain carries TRBV4-3 and TRBJ2-5; weak D call: TRBD1 (5 bases). The CDR3 is made up of 18 amino acids. Germline CDR1 is LGHNA and CDR2 is YSLEER. Trimming left V 4 bases short and J 0 bases short, with 21 bases between. This chain's CDR3 is CASSLRGFGTGDQETQYF. CDR3 nucleotide sequence: TGCGCCAGCAGCCTACGAGGTTTTGGAACAGGAGACCAAGAGACCCAGTACTTC.

The J gene is TRBJ2-5, the V gene TRBV7-2; 8 bases align to TRBD1. Germline loops: CDR1 SGHTA, CDR2 FQGNSA. V was pared by 3 bases and J by 2 bases, with 5 bases of the junction left unmatched. The CDR3 contains 15 residues. In DNA form, the CDR3 reads TGTGCCAGCAGCTTCTCCGGGACAGGTCAAGAGACCCAGTACTTC. Translating gives CASSFSGTGQETQYF.

The V gene is TRBV5-1, the J gene TRBJ1-1, with D tentatively TRBD1 (6 bases). With 4 bases removed from V and 6 bases from J, the gap between germline ends came to 16 bases. Germline CDR1 and CDR2: SGHRS and YFSETQ. The CDR3 length is 14 residues. CDR3 in DNA: TGCGCCAGCAGCCCCGCCCGGACAGCGGCTGAAGCTTTCTTT. Its protein is CASSPARTAAEAFF.

V gene TRBV28 combines with J gene TRBJ1-2, with TRBD1 matching over 7 bases. The CDR3 extends over 14 amino acids. The germline V gene encodes CDR1 MDHEN and CDR2 SYDVKM. Trimming at V came to 2 bases and at J to 4 bases, leaving 4 bases not matched to a gene. The CDR3 protein is CASSLGGQIYGYTF. As DNA, the CDR3 is TGTGCCAGCAGTTTAGGGGGACAGATCTATGGCTACACCTTC.

This chain connects TRBV27 to TRBJ2-5; tentatively, D is TRBD1 or TRBD2 (5 bases each). The CDR3 totals 15 residues. Trimming pared 0 bases from V and 5 bases from J, leaving 13 bases between. Germline loops: CDR1 MNHEY, CDR2 SMNVEV (reference sequence). The DNA for the CDR3 is TGTGCCAGCAGTTTATCTGGGTTGGGGACGGAGACCCAGTACTTC. Translating it yields CASSLSGLGTETQYF.

V usage is TRBV30 and J usage is TRBJ1-3; a weak D match, TRBD1 (6 bases). V lost 5 bases to trimming and J lost 2 bases, with 10 bases between them. The CDR3 covers 13 residues. CDR1 is GTSNPN, CDR2 SVGIG, per germline (reference sequence). The CDR3 spells CAWEGGAGNTIYF. The CDR3 DNA follows: TGTGCCTGGGAGGGGGGTGCTGGAAACACCATATATTTT.

The chain combines TRBV13 with TRBJ2-5, with D possibly matching TRBD1 (6 bases). V gave up 4 bases and J gave up 4 bases, with 10 bases separating them. Looked up from germline, CDR1 is PRHDT and CDR2 is FYEKMQ (reference sequence). This CDR3 contains 13 residues. CDR3 nucleotide sequence: TGTGCCAGCAGCTGGGGCAGGGGAGAGACCCAGTACTTC. Translated, it gives CASSWGRGETQYF.

The chain couples TRBV19 to TRBJ2-7; a weak D match, TRBD1 (5 bases). The CDR3 length is 12 residues. CDR1 is LNHDA, CDR2 SQIVND, per germline (reference sequence). The ends were cut back, 1 base at V and 6 bases at J, with 7 bases in the middle. In DNA, the CDR3 is TGTGCCAGTAGTATAGTCCAGGGCGAGCAGTACTTC. It is translated as CASSIVQGEQYF.

The chain is built from TRBV19 and TRBJ1-2; maybe TRBD1 (5 bases). CDR3 length: 14 residues. Germline loops: CDR1 LNHDA, CDR2 SQIVND (reference sequence). V shed 6 bases and J shed 7 bases, with 18 bases lying between them. The CDR3 loop is CASRTGTGISGYTF. The CDR3, as DNA: TGTGCCAGTAGGACCGGGACGGGAATTAGTGGCTACACCTTC.

V usage is TRBV7-9 and J usage is TRBJ2-1, with 11 bases identical to TRBD1. The V segment lost 5 bases and the J segment 1 base; nucleotides outside the gene matches: 4. CDR1 and CDR2 from the germline V gene are SEHNR and FQNEAQ (reference sequence). The CDR3 runs to 16 residues. The CDR3 sequence: CASSAGDRGSYNEQFF. The CDR3 nucleotides are TGTGCCAGCAGCGCAGGGGACAGGGGGTCCTACAATGAGCAGTTCTTC.

This clonotype was detected a few times. CDR3 region: CASSFGVAKNIQYF. Here the CDR3 DNA reads TGTGCCAGCAGTTTCGGTGTAGCCAAAAACATTCAGTACTTC. This chain uses TRBV12-3 or TRBV12-4 with TRBJ2-4; D uncertain. The CDR3 length is 14 residues. Trimming took 3 bases from V and 0 from J, leaving 6 bases between them.

The rearrangement links TRBV15 to TRBJ2-3; 10 nucleotides align to TRBD2. This CDR3 comprises 15 residues. CDR1 is LNHNV, CDR2 YYDKDF, per germline (reference sequence). V lost 5 bases, J lost 2 bases, and 4 bases stayed unmatched. The CDR3 is CATSGGLANTDTQYF. In nucleotides, the CDR3 is TGTGCCACCAGCGGGGGACTAGCGAACACAGATACGCAGTATTTT. Looking up the rest from reference TRBV15 and TRBJ2-3 gives the full variable domain: DAMVIQNPRYQVTQFGKPVTLSCSQTLNHNVMYWYQQKSSQAPKLLFHYYDKDFNNEADTPDNFQSRRPNTSFCFLDIRSPGLGDTAMYLCATSGGLANTDTQYFGPGTRLTVL.

The rearrangement joins TRBV7-2 to TRBJ2-1; 14 positions match TRBD2. The ends lost 5 bases at V and 4 bases at J; junction bases unmatched: 7. The germline gives CDR1 SGHTA, CDR2 FQGNSA. The CDR3 is 17 residues long. The CDR3 is CASSQGLAGGGYNEQFF. Here the CDR3 DNA reads TGTGCCAGCAGCCAAGGACTAGCGGGAGGCGGGTACAATGAGCAGTTCTTC.

J is TRBJ1-2 and V is TRBV2; 7 nucleotides align to TRBD1. Losses at the gene ends were 3 bases for V and 0 bases for J; bases not matched to a gene: 7. The germline gives CDR1 SNHLY, CDR2 FYNNEI. The CDR3 has 16 residues. The CDR3 DNA is TGTGCCAGCAGTGAGTGGGCCAGGGGGTCTAACTATGGCTACACCTTC. Its translation: CASSEWARGSNYGYTF.